This paragraph reports one T cell receptor (beta chain). Its antigen has not been determined. Base-call qualities are not available, and no considerably larger clone is one nucleotide away. This specimen belongs to a study of blood T cell repertoires in COVID-19 (dated by TCRdb to the early 2020s). A note on the overall study: The collaborator samples originated in the United States, Italy and Spain and spanned the acute and convalescent phases of COVID-19. Where HLA class I and class II types were available, the types were taken from metadata supplied by the sample provider, not from assay-based typing. The repertoires were made available in a free public database intended to serve as a resource for research on the immune response to SARS-CoV-2. Deeply sampled blood TCRbeta repertoires from subjects exposed to, actively infected with, or recovered from COVID-19 were included in the dataset. Sample metadata almost always included a de-identified subject ID, COVID-19 status, age in years and sex. The material from the prospective study consisted of cDNA or gDNA derived from T cells, B-cell-depleted T cells, or PBMCs. Samples came from the ongoing ImmuneRACE study (first 160 participants) plus 1,254 subjects from 6 global collaborators. Study-wide conclusions, independent of this receptor: Clinical and demographic metadata were provided uncurated, with the amount varying by source and participant.

Participants in the prospective study were aged roughly 18 to 95 years, lived in under 30 United States geographic areas, and enrolled through a virtual design. In the prospective study, participants were assigned to cohorts based on the clinical history participants reported in a screening survey and a study questionnaire. Exposed participants had been in contact with someone with a PCR-confirmed or clinician-diagnosed COVID-19 case within 2 weeks of study entry. In the prospective study, mobile phlebotomists collected whole blood, serum and a nasopharyngeal or oropharyngeal swab from each participant. Over a roughly two-month period, participants in the prospective study had the option of providing additional blood draws and questionnaires. Before DNA extraction, prospective study blood samples were shipped either frozen or at room temperature. TCRbeta CDR3 regions were amplified from genomic DNA using the immunoSEQ Assay, a bias-controlled multiplex PCR. The authors' analysis ran thus. The number of nucleated cells in each sample was estimated from the amplification of reference gene primers within the assay. To quantify the absolute abundance of each unique TCRbeta CDR3 rearrangement, sequence reads were collapsed and filtered. For each sample, productive Simpson clonality was calculated as the square root of Simpson's diversity index across productive rearrangements. The table comes from immuneACCESS by way of TCRdb, which keeps in-frame sequences with V and J called. Part of the clones is missing from these tables; in studies checked, under half for an unresolved V gene and the rest for unknown reasons. D and trimming come from the DNA, and the V and J calls and clone size come from that table. The sample data list about 280,000 clones, and roughly 80% of these were observed just once. Around 5% of the sample lies in the top ten.

V lost 3 bases and J lost 9 bases; the stretch between them is 13 bases long. The CDR3 contains 14 residues, cysteine and phenylalanine counted. The entry retains the CDR3 DNA only, 42 bases that are in frame from base 1. CDR1 is given as SGHDT and CDR2 as YYEEEE, both from the germline V gene. The chain is encoded by TRBV5-6 joined to TRBJ1-6; 6 matching bases give a weak D call of TRBD1. The sequenced material came from PBMCs or T cells enriched from blood (not recorded which). The clonotype was recovered from a man aged 40-49 years who had been exposed to COVID-19. The CDR3 region reads CASSSDSQGSPLHF. DNA sequence: TGTGCCAGCAGCTCGGACAGCCAGGGTTCACCCCTCCACTTT.